This TCR beta chain originates from a study of blood T cell repertoires in COVID-19. Study at large: Collection of acute and convalescent COVID-19 samples took place in the United States, Italy and Spain. Sources were T cells, B-cell-depleted T cells, or PBMCs; the material itself was cDNA or gDNA.

Researchers sorted participants into cohorts using their self-reported clinical history. Methods used by the authors: Amplification with reference gene primers provided the estimates of nucleated cell counts. Sequencing used immunoSEQ multiplex PCR; TCRdb keeps in-frame clones, though not all of them. Clonal size and the V and J genes are those of that table, whereas D and trimming came from the DNA. The data show roughly 220,000 clones, 80% seen once. Per the germline V gene, CDR1 is SGDLS and CDR2 is YYNGEE. The CDR3 spans 15 residues. V lost 4 bases to trimming and J lost 2 bases, with 12 bases between them.

The sample taken for sequencing was PBMCs or T cells enriched from blood (not recorded which). The sequence was obtained from a young man with acute COVID-19. The gene calls are TRBV9 and TRBJ2-2; maybe TRBD2 (6 bases). CDR3 region: CASSPWDLNTGELFF. CDR3 sequence (DNA): TGTGCCAGCAGCCCTTGGGACTTAAACACCGGGGAGCTGTTTTTT.